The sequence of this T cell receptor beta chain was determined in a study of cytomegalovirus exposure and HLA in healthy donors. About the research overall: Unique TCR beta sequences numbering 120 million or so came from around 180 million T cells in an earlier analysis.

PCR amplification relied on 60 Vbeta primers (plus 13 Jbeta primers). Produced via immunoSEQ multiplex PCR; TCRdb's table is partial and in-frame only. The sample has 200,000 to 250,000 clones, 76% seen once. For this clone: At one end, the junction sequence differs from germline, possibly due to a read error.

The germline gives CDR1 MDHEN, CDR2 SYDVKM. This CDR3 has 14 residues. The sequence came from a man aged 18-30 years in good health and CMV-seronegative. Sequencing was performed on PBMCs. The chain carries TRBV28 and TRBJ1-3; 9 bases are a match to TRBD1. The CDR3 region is CGTGRQISGNTIYF. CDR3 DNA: TGCGGGACAGGGAGACAAATCTCTGGAAACACCATATATTTT.